Below are 23 T cell receptor beta chains sequenced from a single sample in a study of T cell changes during pregnancy in multiple sclerosis. Assay: immunoSEQ multiplex PCR; the TCRdb copy retains only in-frame clones and omits some. This sample yields fewer than 70,000 clones, of which 85% to 90% are seen a single time; roughly 5.2% belongs to the top ten. Sequenced material: peripheral blood from another person, used as feeder cells. Source of these receptors: a human donor whose cells served as feeder cells for cultures in a pregnancy study.

J is TRBJ2-5 and V is TRBV6-5, with D possibly matching TRBD1 (5 bases). CDR1 is MNHEY and CDR2 is SVGAGI in the germline V gene. Deletions cut 5 bases from V and 1 base from J, with 11 bases between. The CDR3 runs 14 residues. CDR3 amino acids: CASSPQGGQETQYF. CDR3 sequence (DNA): TGTGCCAGCAGTCCGCAGGGTGGCCAAGAGACCCAGTACTTC.

V gene TRBV25-1 combines with J gene TRBJ2-5, with a weak D call TRBD2 (6 bases). Trimming shortened V by 6 bases and J by 3 bases, and 23 bases separated the two germline ends. The germline V gene encodes CDR1 MGHDK and CDR2 SYGVNS. The CDR3 totals 17 residues. This CDR3 reads CASSVPYGTSLKETQYF. The CDR3 DNA reads as TGTGCCAGCAGCGTGCCCTACGGGACTTCCCTAAAAGAGACCCAGTACTTC. Combining the CDR3 with reference TRBV25-1 and TRBJ2-5 gives the whole variable domain EADIYQTPRYLVIGTGKKITLECSQTMGHDKMYWYQQDPGMELHLIHYSYGVNSTEKGDLSSESTVSRIRTEHFPLTLESARPSHTSQYLCASSVPYGTSLKETQYFGPGTRLLVL.

The chain employs TRBV6-6 and TRBJ2-7; 10 bases match TRBD1. This CDR3 is 14 amino acids long. Germline CDR1 is MNHNY and CDR2 is SVGAGI (reference sequence). V lost 4 bases and J lost 6; bases outside the gene matches: 6. The CDR3 reads CASSSGQGTGEQYF. CDR3 nucleotides: TGTGCCAGCAGTTCGGGACAGGGGACTGGCGAGCAGTACTTC.

This chain joins TRBV19 and TRBJ2-5; 7 bases map to TRBD2. The CDR3 length is 14 residues. Germline V CDR1 and CDR2: LNHDA, SQIVND (reference sequence). V shed 7 bases and J 2 bases; nucleotides not matched to a gene: 7. The CDR3 sequence: CASITGGLQETQYF. In DNA form, the CDR3 reads TGTGCCAGTATCACGGGAGGACTACAAGAGACCCAGTACTTC.

The chain joins TRBV7-9 to TRBJ1-2; TRBD1 might be the D (6 bases). V was shortened by 5 bases and J by 0 bases, with 10 bases between the two germline ends. The CDR3 contains 14 residues. Germline V lookup: CDR1 SEHNR, CDR2 FQNEAQ (reference sequence). CDR3: CASSPPGANYGYTF. The CDR3 bases are TGTGCCAGCAGCCCGCCAGGGGCTAACTATGGCTACACCTTC.

The chain has TRBV7-2 and TRBJ2-7; TRBD1 is a possible D gene (6 bases). V was trimmed by 5 bases and J by 4 bases, leaving 18 bases between them. Germline V gene lookup returns CDR1 SGHTA and CDR2 FQGNSA. The CDR3 covers 15 residues. CDR3 sequence: CASSRSWDTSYEQYF. Written as DNA, the CDR3 is TGTGCCAGCAGCCGATCCTGGGACACGAGTTACGAGCAGTACTTC.

This chain joins TRBV28 and TRBJ2-7, with a possible D match to TRBD2 (6 bases). V was cut by 2 bases and J by 3 bases, with 11 bases left in between. Germline-derived CDR1 and CDR2 are MDHEN and SYDVKM. The CDR3 extends over 14 amino acids. CDR3 in amino acids: CASSLGGGDYEQYF. CDR3 bases: TGTGCCAGCAGTTTAGGCGGAGGGGACTACGAGCAGTACTTC.

This clone was recorded once. V gene TRBV29-1 combines with J gene TRBJ1-4; unclear D gene. In germline, CDR1 is SQVTM, CDR2 ANQGSEA. The V gene lost 6 bases and the J gene lost 5 bases, with 13 bases spanning the gap. The CDR3 consists of 13 residues. CDR3 DNA: TGCAGCGTCGGAGGATGGGGAAATGAAAAACTGTTTTTT. This translates into CSVGGWGNEKLFF. The full variable domain, rest sourced from reference TRBV29-1 and TRBJ1-4, is SAVISQKPSRDICQRGTSLTIQCQVDSQVTMMFWYRQQPGQSLTLIATANQGSEATYESGFVIDKFPISRPNLTFSTLTVSNMSPEDSSIYLCSVGGWGNEKLFFGSGTQLSVL.

The V call is TRBV7-2, the J call TRBJ2-7; D possibly corresponds to TRBD1 (5 bases). The germline gives CDR1 SGHTA, CDR2 FQGNSA. V gave up 4 bases and J gave up 2 bases, with 6 bases separating them. The CDR3 contains 12 residues. The CDR3 region has the DNA TGTGCCAGCAGCTCGACAGCCTACGAGCAGTACTTC. It is translated as CASSSTAYEQYF.

This chain joins TRBV5-6 and TRBJ2-5; D gene unclear. From germline, CDR1 is SGHDT and CDR2 YYEEEE. V lost 2 bases to trimming and J lost 2 bases, with 1 base between them. The CDR3 consists of 11 residues. The CDR3 coding sequence is TGTGCCAGCAGCTTACAAGAGACCCAGTACTTC. Translated: CASSLQETQYF.

CDR3 in amino acids: CASSQAQGETEAFF. The CDR3 DNA reads as TGCGCCAGCAGCCAAGCACAGGGGGAGACTGAAGCTTTCTTT. The V call is TRBV4-1, the J call TRBJ1-1; 8 bases map to TRBD1. From germline, CDR1 is MGHRA and CDR2 YSYEKL. The length of the CDR3 is 14 residues. Trimming took 1 base from V and 5 from J; bases not matched to a gene: 3.

This chain uses TRBV2 with TRBJ1-1, with unresolved D. Germline-derived CDR1 and CDR2 are SNHLY and FYNNEI. V was clipped by 5 bases and J by 1 base, with 5 bases between them. This CDR3 contains 12 residues. Here the CDR3 reads CASSRQNTEAFF. CDR3 DNA: TGTGCCAGCAGTCGACAGAACACTGAAGCTTTCTTT.

J is TRBJ2-2 and V is TRBV23-1; no reliable D call. TRBV23-1 is treated as an ORF (open reading frame) with a function not yet certain. Trimming cost V 5 bases and J 0 bases, with 16 bases left between them. This CDR3 is 17 amino acids long. This CDR3 reads CASSKAGRLANTGELFF. In DNA, the CDR3 is TGCGCCAGCAGTAAAGCCGGAAGGTTAGCGAACACCGGGGAGCTGTTTTTT.

The J gene is TRBJ2-7, the V gene TRBV7-6, with a weak D call TRBD1 (5 bases). This CDR3 contains 16 residues. CDR1 is SGHVS, CDR2 FNYEAQ, per germline. V was cut by 0 bases and J by 4 bases, with 16 bases left in between. The CDR3 protein is CASSLAPQALGYEQYF. DNA for the CDR3: TGTGCCAGCAGCTTAGCGCCACAGGCGTTAGGGTACGAGCAGTACTTC. Variable domain in full (rest from reference TRBV7-6 and TRBJ2-7): GAGVSQSPRYKVTKRGQDVALRCDPISGHVSLYWYRQALGQGPEFLTYFNYEAQQDKSGLPNDRFSAERPEGSISTLTIQRTEQRDSAMYRCASSLAPQALGYEQYFGPGTRLTVT.

The V and J genes are TRBV28 and TRBJ2-2, with D uncertain. CDR3 length equals 15 residues. V dropped 5 bases and J dropped 1 base, with 11 bases sitting between them. Germline CDR1 reads MDHEN; CDR2 reads SYDVKM. Here the CDR3 reads CASSKPALNTGELFF. CDR3 in DNA: TGTGCCAGCAGTAAGCCGGCCTTGAACACCGGGGAGCTGTTTTTT.

The V and J genes are TRBV4-2 and TRBJ2-7; 11 bases are a match to TRBD2. The CDR3 runs to 15 residues. Germline V gene sequence: CDR1 LGHNA, CDR2 YNFKEQ. Germline trimming cut 1 base from V and 7 bases from J; bases unmatched to any gene: 6. This CDR3 reads CASSQALAGVGEQYF. CDR3 DNA: TGTGCCAGCAGCCAAGCACTAGCGGGAGTTGGAGAGCAGTACTTC.

V gene TRBV4-1 combines with J gene TRBJ1-2; D may be TRBD1 (5 bases). Germline values: CDR1 MGHRA, CDR2 YSYEKL. The CDR3 sequence is 16 residues long. The V end was cut by 3 bases, the J end by 8 bases, with 22 bases between. The CDR3 nucleotides read TGCGCCAGCAGCCATAGTCCGGACACGGAAAAAGGAGGCTACACCTTC. This codes for CASSHSPDTEKGGYTF.

This sequence joins TRBV7-9 and TRBJ2-3; 7 positions match TRBD2. The CDR3 consists of 15 residues. The germline gives CDR1 SEHNR, CDR2 FQNEAQ (reference sequence). V dropped 2 bases and J dropped 3; count of bases not matched to a gene: 5. DNA for the CDR3: TGTGCCAGCAGCTTATTGGCGGGAGCAACAGATACGCAGTATTTT. It specifies CASSLLAGATDTQYF. The whole variable domain, remainder taken from reference TRBV7-9 and TRBJ2-3, is DTGVSQNPRHKITKRGQNVTFRCDPISEHNRLYWYRQTLGQGPEFLTYFQNEAQLEKSRLLSDRFSAERPKGSFSTLEIQRTEQGDSAMYLCASSLLAGATDTQYFGPGTRLTVL.

The chain uses TRBV2 and TRBJ2-1; D gene unclear. Trimming pared 4 bases from V and 1 base from J, leaving 11 bases between. Germline V gene lookup returns CDR1 SNHLY and CDR2 FYNNEI. CDR3 size: 15 residues. The CDR3 here is CASSGDIPSYNEQFF. Written as DNA, the CDR3 is TGTGCCAGCAGTGGAGACATACCATCCTACAATGAGCAGTTCTTC.

The V gene is TRBV15, the J gene TRBJ2-5; 9 nucleotides agree with TRBD2. Germline-derived CDR1 and CDR2 are LNHNV and YYDKDF (reference sequence). The CDR3 loop spans 16 amino acids. V trimming: 0 bases; J trimming: 5 bases; junction bases outside the gene matches: 7. The CDR3, as DNA: TGTGCCACCAGCAGAGACCCTAGCGGGACGTTGGAGACCCAGTACTTC. It specifies CATSRDPSGTLETQYF. The full variable domain, its missing parts supplied by reference TRBV15 and TRBJ2-5, is DAMVIQNPRYQVTQFGKPVTLSCSQTLNHNVMYWYQQKSSQAPKLLFHYYDKDFNNEADTPDNFQSRRPNTSFCFLDIRSPGLGDTAMYLCATSRDPSGTLETQYFGPGTRLLVL.

The chain is built from TRBV30 and TRBJ2-4; 10 bases map to TRBD2. This CDR3 has 13 residues. Losses at the gene ends were 0 bases for V and 7 bases for J; bases not matched to a gene: 0. Looked up from germline, CDR1 is GTSNPN and CDR2 is SVGIG (reference sequence). DNA of the CDR3: TGTGCCTGGAGTGTAGCGGGGGGGAACATTCAGTACTTC. It is translated as CAWSVAGGNIQYF.

The V and J genes are TRBV30 and TRBJ1-1; no firm D call. In germline, CDR1 is GTSNPN, CDR2 SVGIG (reference sequence). V was shortened by 3 bases and J by 1 base, with 9 bases between the two germline ends. This CDR3 is 13 amino acids long. CDR3 nucleotides: TGTGCCTGGAGAGGGAGGAAGAACACTGAAGCTTTCTTT. Its protein is CAWRGRKNTEAFF.

The genes are TRBV30 and TRBJ2-1; no definite D call. V was pared by 1 base and J by 6 bases, with 10 bases between. Germline CDR1 and CDR2: GTSNPN and SVGIG (reference sequence). CDR3 length equals 13 residues. In DNA form, the CDR3 reads TGTGCCTGGAGTGACGGGTTCGGCAATGAGCAGTTCTTC. Translation gives CAWSDGFGNEQFF.